Presented here are 10 T cell receptor beta chains from one specimen sequenced in a study of T cells in Graves' hyperthyroidism and ophthalmopathy. What was amplified from RNA transcripts were TCR beta CDR3 regions. HTBI primers were the set used in a first-round RT-PCR of the TCR CDR3. TCRdb redid the calling of the multiplex PCR reads with MiXCR, one entry per CDR3 protein. Of about 500,000 distinct CDR3 sequences listed, approximately 16% are singletons. What was sequenced was blood. The receptors stem from a woman aged 18 to 35 with Graves' hyperthyroidism.

This clonotype was observed many times. This chain connects TRBV11-2 to TRBJ2-5; D unclear. CDR1 is SGHAT, CDR2 FQNNGV, per germline. The length of the CDR3 is 13 residues. V lost 1 base, J lost 5 bases, and 8 bases lay in between. The CDR3 coding sequence is TGTGCCAGCAGCTTAGGCCGTCGCGAGACCCAGTACTTC. Its translation is CASSLGRRETQYF.

V is TRBV6-2 or TRBV6-3 and J is TRBJ2-2; D call uncertain. Germline-derived CDR1 and CDR2 are MNHEY and SVGEGT. The CDR3 has 14 amino acids. V lost 1 base and J lost 4, with 7 bases in between. CDR3 loop: CASSYLSGTGELFF. The CDR3 nucleotides read TGTGCCAGCAGTTACTTAAGTGGCACCGGGGAGCTGTTTTTT.

This clonotype has a count of ten or more. The chain uses TRBV12-3 or TRBV12-4 and TRBJ1-1; D possibly corresponds to TRBD1 (5 bases). With 5 bases removed from V and 3 bases from J, the gap between germline ends came to 13 bases. CDR3 length: 14 residues. CDR3 nucleotides: TGTGCCAGCAGTGGATGGGGACGTGACACTGAAGCTTTCTTT. Protein: CASSGWGRDTEAFF.

At least ten counts were recorded for this clonotype. The chain carries TRBV6-2 or TRBV6-3 and TRBJ2-3, with 7 bases identical to TRBD1. The CDR3 is 14 residues long. V was clipped by 6 bases and J by 6 bases; unmatched bases: 9. Germline V gene lookup returns CDR1 MNHEY and CDR2 SVGEGT. The chain's CDR3 is CASRTDRDADTQYF. Here the CDR3 DNA reads TGTGCCAGCAGGACAGACAGGGATGCGGATACGCAGTATTTT.

This clonotype was observed a handful of times. The V gene is TRBV12-3 or TRBV12-4, the J gene TRBJ2-3; D may match TRBD1 or TRBD2 (5 bases each). The CDR3 sequence is 20 residues long. With 5 bases removed from V and 0 bases from J, the gap between germline ends came to 27 bases. The CDR3 sequence is CASSTKTRWGPESSTDTQYF. CDR3 nucleotides: TGTGCCAGCAGTACCAAGACACGGTGGGGACCCGAATCTAGCACAGATACGCAGTATTTT.

This clonotype was counted only a few times. The V and J genes are TRBV4-3 and TRBJ1-5; perhaps TRBD1 as D (6 bases). Germline V gives CDR1 LGHNA, CDR2 YSLEER. The CDR3 loop spans 17 amino acids. V was clipped by 0 bases and J by 0 bases, with 12 bases between them. CDR3 sequence (DNA): TGCGCCAGCAGCCAAGATCTGGACAGCAGTAGCAATCAGCCCCAGCATTTT. Its translation: CASSQDLDSSSNQPQHF.

This clonotype showed up many times. The rearrangement links TRBV20-1 to TRBJ1-1, with D maybe TRBD1 (6 bases). V was shortened by 3 bases and J by 1 base, with 15 bases between the two germline ends. The CDR3 has 15 amino acids. Germline loops: CDR1 DFQATT, CDR2 SNEGSKA (reference sequence). The CDR3 DNA sequence: TGCAGTGCTAGGAAACAGGGAGGGGGGAACACTGAAGCTTTCTTT. Protein sequence: CSARKQGGGNTEAFF.

This clonotype has ten or more counts. The CDR3 DNA follows: TGTGCCAGCAGTTGGACCCTAGCGGGAGCCTACAATGAGCAGTTCTTC. Protein sequence: CASSWTLAGAYNEQFF. The V gene is TRBV6-1, the J gene TRBJ2-1; 10 bases line up with TRBD2. The CDR3 is made up of 16 amino acids. The germline V gene has CDR1 MNHNS and CDR2 SASEGT. The junction had 6 bases not matched to a gene; V was cut back by 5 bases and J by 2 bases.

This clonotype occurred many times. This sequence joins TRBV28 and TRBJ2-3; D is perhaps TRBD1 or TRBD2 (5 bases each). Trimming left V 3 bases short and J 4 bases short, with 11 bases between. From germline, CDR1 is MDHEN and CDR2 SYDVKM. The CDR3 is made up of 14 amino acids. CDR3 nucleotide sequence: TGTGCCAGCAGTTTGTTCGGGGCACCAGATACGCAGTATTTT. Its translation: CASSLFGAPDTQYF.

The chain uses TRBV18 and TRBJ2-1; TRBD2 aligns across 8 bases. CDR3 length: 13 residues. J lost 9 bases, V lost 3 bases, and 4 bases had no gene match. The germline CDR1 and CDR2 sequences are KGHSH and LQKENI. In DNA form, the CDR3 reads TGTGCCAGCTCACCCGGGGGGGTCGGTGAGCAGTTCTTC. Translation: CASSPGGVGEQFF.